This T cell receptor (beta chain) came from a study of regulatory T cells in long-lasting Graves disease listed by TCRdb under 2021. With respect to the entire study: Antithyroid drugs had been taken for less than 3 months by newly diagnosed Graves' disease patients. Peripheral blood TCR sequencing and RNA sequencing compared persistent Graves' disease patients with newly diagnosed Graves' disease patients. The study was conducted in China and was registered as a clinical trial. TCR sequencing covered some 13 persistent and some 20 newly diagnosed Graves' disease patients, 33 samples in total.

The CDR3, cysteine through phenylalanine, is 13 amino acids long. The only DNA kept is the CDR3, 39 bases in frame from the first base. V is cut by 4 bases and J by 4 bases, and the space between the germline ends is 9 bases. Based on the germline V gene, the CDR1 and CDR2 sequences are MNHEY and SVGAGI. The sample's time point, from its label and the paper: newly diagnosed GD, antithyroid drugs for less than 3 months. For both TCR sequencing and RNA sequencing, RNA was extracted from PBMCs using TRIzol. The diagnosis of Graves' disease followed American Thyroid Association guidelines. Recruitment of patients was carried out at an endocrinology department in Xi'an, China. From each patient, approximately 10 milliliters of peripheral blood was collected into an EDTA anticoagulant tube. Ficoll Paque Plus density gradient separation was used to isolate PBMCs, and no further T cell sorting was done. An Agilent 2100 Bioanalyzer and agarose gel were used to assess RNA quality, and a NanoDrop 2000 was used to measure RNA concentration.

Here is what the overall study found, with its caveats: Lower TCR Shannon entropy and fewer highly expanded clones were observed in persistent Graves' disease patients than in newly diagnosed patients, which suggested clonal expansion. Sequencing and analysis were limited to the TCR beta chain. Because the primary lesion, thyroid tissue, could not be accessed, the study looked at peripheral blood alone. As a limitation, the authors acknowledged that the small sample size may reduce accuracy. Preferential use of TRBV28, TRBJ1-2 and TRBJ2-5 was observed in persistent disease, whereas TRBV20-1 and TRBJ2-1 were favored in newly diagnosed disease. Patients with persistent disease shared more public clonotypes (about 2,700) than newly diagnosed patients did (about 1,000).

This clonotype was observed a single time. Its antigen is not yet known. Nothing much larger sits one base from this clone, and base qualities are not available. One read alone is a weak basis. The library relied on multiplex PCR. TCRdb names Illumina HiSeq 4000 as the instrument used. TCR beta libraries were built with iRepertoire HTBI primers and Arm-PCR amplification of CDR3 regions. Before sequencing, the PCR products went through gel purification. Processing in the source paper ran as follows. Gene usage analysis of CDR3 amino acid clonotypes relied on the roughly 60 TRBV and around 14 TRBJ segments identified across samples. COPE and FqMerger were used to merge filtered high-quality paired reads into contigs. BLAST was used to align contigs to IMGT TRBV, TRBD and TRBJ reference genes, with CDR3 defined following IMGT. Any clonotype with a frequency above 0.1% was classified as a highly expanded clone. Shannon entropy was used to measure repertoire diversity, and the Gini coefficient was used to measure V-J evenness. A clonotype was considered public if more than one individual shared it. TCRdb reprocessed the public reads (quality trimming at Q25 with fastp, clone calling with MiXCR) and kept in-frame beta chains. Every CDR3 protein is listed once, alongside the most common genes and DNA of its rows. The V and J calls and clone size come from TCRdb's table, not from the authors' own analysis. Within this sample are 530,000 or so distinct CDR3 sequences, with about 16% of them counted one time only. The ten most abundant clones make up more than 10% of the sample.

These data also featured in a second study, about T cells in Graves' hyperthyroidism and ophthalmopathy. The second study's authors report: Stable Graves' hyperthyroidism was defined as no progression to ophthalmopathy during 18 months of follow-up. The hyperthyroidism patients were between 18 and 65 years old and newly diagnosed, with a disease duration of less than 2 months. Patients with uncontrolled infections, other autoimmune diseases, pregnancy or lactation were excluded. Clinical symptoms, serum thyroxine and TRAb, thyroid ultrasound, and orbital computed tomography formed the basis for the diagnoses. The first round of RT-PCR for the TCR CDR3 was performed with the HTBI primer set and the Qiagen OneStep RT-PCR kit. Most expanded thyroid clonotypes (frequency above 0.001) were also found in blood, which suggests that blood repertoires may mirror thyroid immune responses. Ophthalmopathy was separated from stable hyperthyroidism by a 13 V-J signature model, with over 85% sensitivity and 81% to 82% specificity obtained in cross-validation and 80%/75% obtained in testing. In validation, progression to ophthalmopathy was predicted by the model with 65% to 71% sensitivity and nearly 75% specificity, a median of approximately 7.1 months before onset. To identify distinguishing TCR V-J signatures, a discovery cohort of around 100 patients was used, comprising 43 with Graves' ophthalmopathy and around 60 with stable Graves' hyperthyroidism. Whether ophthalmopathy could be predicted prospectively was tested in an independent validation cohort made up of about 20 hyperthyroidism patients plus 17 patients who later progressed to ophthalmopathy. For training and testing, the 95 to 100 patients in the discovery cohort were randomly divided in a 7:3 ratio. In about six Graves' hyperthyroidism patients, the study also compared T-cell repertoires from thyroid tissue with T-cell repertoires from blood. Following sampling, methimazole starting at 30 mg daily was given to hyperthyroidism patients, and high-dose intravenous methylprednisolone was given to ophthalmopathy patients. Libraries were constructed in a second round of multiplex PCR, after which size selection and purification were carried out. Paired-end sequencing of the libraries was performed with 100 bp reads on an Illumina HiSeq2000. SOAPnuke was used to process the raw data, throwing out any read that contained adapters or uncalled bases, had a mean Phred below 15, or lacked an exact constant-primer or identifier match. COPE v1.2.5 was used to merge the high-quality paired reads, and each unique nucleotide sequence was defined as a clonotype. Clonotypes were aligned to IMGT TRBV, TRBD and TRBJ reference segments using MiTCR v1.1. The analysis included only V-J combinations with a frequency above 0.0001, which together covered 99% to 99.2% of the repertoires. A TCS score was defined as the ratio of F50 (clonal expansion) to E x V (chaos), with BLOSUM62-based TCRdist applied between CDR3 peptides within each V-J. Welch's t-statistics and random forest reduced around 520 V-J features to roughly 13, which were used in a naive Bayes classifier (R e1071). No statistical method was used to set the sample size in advance, and investigators knew the group allocation. The paper reports TCR Vbeta CDR3 sequencing of 140 or so peripheral blood samples: 43 ophthalmopathy, roughly 74 hyperthyroidism and 17 progressor patients.

The TCR originated in a man aged 18 to 30 with Graves disease. Donor details come from another sample of the same person, matched by shared clones. The sequenced sample was peripheral blood mononuclear cells (PBMCs), obtained at new diagnosis, from a patient treated with antithyroid drugs. The chain is encoded by TRBV6-5 joined to TRBJ2-3; there is no confident call for the D gene. CDR3 reads: CASSFGPSDTQYF. The DNA reads TGTGCCAGCAGTTTCGGACCGTCAGATACGCAGTATTTT.